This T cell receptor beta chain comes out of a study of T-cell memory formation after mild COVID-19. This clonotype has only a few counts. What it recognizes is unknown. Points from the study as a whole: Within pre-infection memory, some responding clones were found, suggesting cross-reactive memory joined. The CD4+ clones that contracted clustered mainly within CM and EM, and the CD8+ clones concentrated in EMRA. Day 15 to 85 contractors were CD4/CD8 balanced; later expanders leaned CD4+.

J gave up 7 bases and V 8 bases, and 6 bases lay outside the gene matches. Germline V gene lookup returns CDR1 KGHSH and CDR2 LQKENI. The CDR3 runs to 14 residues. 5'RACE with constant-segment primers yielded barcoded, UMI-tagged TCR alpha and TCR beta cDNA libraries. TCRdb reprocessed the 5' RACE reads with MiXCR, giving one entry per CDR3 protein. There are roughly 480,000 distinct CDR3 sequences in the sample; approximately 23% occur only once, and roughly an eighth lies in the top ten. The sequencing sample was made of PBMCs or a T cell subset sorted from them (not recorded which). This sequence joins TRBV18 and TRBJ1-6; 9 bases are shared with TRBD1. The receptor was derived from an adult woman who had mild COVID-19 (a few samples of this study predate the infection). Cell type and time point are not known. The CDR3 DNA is TGTGCCAGCGATCTGGGACAGGGCAATTCACCCCTCCACTTT. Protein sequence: CASDLGQGNSPLHF. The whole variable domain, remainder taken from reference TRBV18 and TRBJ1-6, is NAGVMQNPRHLVRRRGQEARLRCSPMKGHSHVYWYRQLPEEGLKFMVYLQKENIIDESGMPKERFSAEFPKEGPSILRIQQVVRGDSAAYFCASDLGQGNSPLHFGNGTRLTVT.